A single sample gave rise to the 10 T cell receptor beta chains below, sequenced in a study of blood T cell repertoires in COVID-19. Sequencing used immunoSEQ multiplex PCR; TCRdb keeps in-frame clones, though not all of them. The sample yields more than 150,000 clones, around 80% seen once. The specimen was peripheral blood. All receptors derive from a woman older than 75 with active or convalescent COVID-19.

There are a few counts of this clone. J is TRBJ1-5 and V is TRBV19; a possible D gene is TRBD1 (5 bases). The CDR3 runs 12 residues. Germline CDR1 reads LNHDA; CDR2 reads SQIVND (reference sequence). Trimming removed 7 bases from V and 2 bases from J, with 6 bases in between. This chain's CDR3 is CASKQGNQPQHF. The CDR3 coding sequence is TGTGCCAGTAAACAGGGCAATCAGCCCCAGCATTTT.

This clone was recorded once. The CDR3 DNA reads as TGTGCCAGCAGCCCAACGGGAGTAACCTACGAGCAGTACTTC. Translated: CASSPTGVTYEQYF. The chain links TRBV3-1 (or the pseudogene TRBV3-2) to TRBJ2-7; maybe TRBD2 (6 bases). The CDR3 covers 14 residues. V gave up 4 bases and J gave up 2 bases, with 12 bases separating them. Germline-derived CDR1 and CDR2 are LGHDT and YNNKEL (reference sequence).

This clone was seen a handful of times. The chain combines TRBV27 with TRBJ1-1; possibly TRBD1 for D (6 bases). The CDR3 is 14 residues long. Germline V gene lookup returns CDR1 MNHEY and CDR2 SMNVEV (reference sequence). The V and J ends lost 3 bases and 1 base respectively, with 9 bases between them. The CDR3 sequence: CASSFNRANTEAFF. CDR3 nucleotides: TGTGCCAGCAGTTTCAACAGGGCGAACACTGAAGCTTTCTTT.

This sequence joins TRBV12-3 or TRBV12-4 and TRBJ2-3, with a tentative D call TRBD2 (7 bases). V was trimmed by 6 bases and J by 8 bases, leaving 15 bases between them. This CDR3 is 13 amino acids long. In nucleotides, the CDR3 is TGTGCCAGCAGGGCCTATCGGGGGGCTACGCAGTATTTT. It codes for CASRAYRGATQYF.

This clone was found a few times. The gene calls are TRBV19 and TRBJ2-1, with 7 bases lining up with TRBD2. Germline CDR1 is LNHDA and CDR2 is SQIVND (reference sequence). The CDR3 contains 15 residues. J lost 2 bases, V lost 8 bases, and 9 bases had no gene match. CDR3 nucleotides: TGTGCCAGTCGGTTGCAGGGAGGGACCTACAATGAGCAGTTCTTC. Its translation: CASRLQGGTYNEQFF.

This sequence joins TRBV29-1 and TRBJ2-3, with D tentatively TRBD2 (6 bases). The CDR3 contains 16 residues. With 7 bases removed from V and 1 base from J, the gap between germline ends came to 21 bases. Germline values: CDR1 SQVTM, CDR2 ANQGSEA. The CDR3 loop is CSAIPVLARGTDTQYF. Here the CDR3 DNA reads TGCAGCGCCATCCCGGTCCTAGCGCGCGGCACAGATACGCAGTATTTT.

This chain joins TRBV24-1 and TRBJ2-7; weak D call: TRBD1 (6 bases). The CDR3 loop spans 14 amino acids. V lost 4 bases and J 2 bases, leaving 11 bases between the germline ends. CDR1 and CDR2 from the germline V gene are KGHDR and SFDVKD. The chain's CDR3 is CATSDPGTPYEQYF. The CDR3 DNA sequence: TGTGCCACCAGTGACCCCGGGACACCCTACGAGCAGTACTTC.

This clone was found a few times. Other nucleotide sequences from this sample produce the same CDR3. The gene calls are TRBV6-1 and TRBJ2-7; 8 bases are a match to TRBD2. Germline values: CDR1 MNHNS, CDR2 SASEGT. V lost 2 bases to trimming and J lost 3 bases; unmatched junction nucleotides: 12. The CDR3 runs 17 residues. The CDR3 DNA follows: TGTGCCAGCAGTGAATGGCGTGGGGCGGGGGGTAGCTACGAGCAGTACTTC. Its translation is CASSEWRGAGGSYEQYF.

This rearrangement joins TRBV28 to TRBJ2-1; D is undetermined. Germline values: CDR1 MDHEN, CDR2 SYDVKM. This CDR3 has 17 residues. V was pared by 7 bases and J by 2 bases, with 21 bases between. In DNA, the CDR3 is TGTGCCAGCACCTCTTATATGCCCAGTGGGCCCTACAATGAGCAGTTCTTC. The encoded protein is CASTSYMPSGPYNEQFF.

This clone was seen only a few times. The chain joins TRBV24-1 to TRBJ1-2; D gene ambiguous. Germline V CDR1 and CDR2: KGHDR, SFDVKD. Trimming took 6 bases from V and 7 from J, leaving 17 bases between them. This CDR3 contains 14 residues. The CDR3 coding sequence is TGTGCCACCAGTCCCAATGAGGGTAGAGGTGGCTACACCTTC. The encoded protein is CATSPNEGRGGYTF.